This T cell receptor beta chain was sequenced during a study of post-analysis software for immune sequencing data. Study overall: Several disease courses (relapsing-remitting, secondary progressive and progressive-relapsing) of multiple sclerosis were included. Study-level points and caveats: Normalized Chao1 diversity was significantly lower in multiple sclerosis patients than in controls. Patients showed TRBV5-6, TRBV5-1 and TRBV20-1 among a handful of TRBV segments more frequent than in controls.

In the case of this clonotype: The antigen is undetermined.

Per germline, CDR1 MNHNS and CDR2 SASEGT. Trimming cost V 4 bases and J 1 base, with 12 bases left between them. The CDR3 has 15 residues. Unique molecular identifiers were carried by the TCR beta cDNA libraries. Some 500,000 cDNA molecules were recovered from an input of 1 to 10 million T cells. TCRdb ran MiXCR on the PCR reads and lists one entry per CDR3 protein. Of hundreds of thousands of distinct CDR3 sequences in the sample, roughly half were seen once. This TCR came from a girl between 5 and 17 years old with multiple sclerosis. This chain joins TRBV6-1 and TRBJ2-3; weak D call: TRBD2 (6 bases). Material for sequencing was blood. The chain's CDR3 is CASSGAGTRTDTQYF. The DNA of the CDR3 is TGTGCCAGCAGTGGGGCGGGGACCCGCACAGATACGCAGTATTTT.